The rows below give T cell receptor beta chains drawn from one sample of a study of regulatory T cells in long-lasting Graves disease. TCRdb fed the multiplex PCR reads into MiXCR, producing one record per CDR3 protein. This table holds hundreds of thousands of distinct CDR3 sequences, 16% found once. Separately, the same data were catalogued under a study of T cells in Graves' hyperthyroidism and ophthalmopathy.

The sample in question was peripheral blood mononuclear cells (PBMCs), obtained at new diagnosis, from a patient treated with antithyroid drugs. These receptors were collected from a man aged 35-49 years with Graves disease. CDR3s include the opening cysteine and the closing phenylalanine or tryptophan. The D gene is left open where the match is weak. For some rows the clone size is stated as once, few or many, or as a class when expanded; others skip it.

j_gene: TRBJ2-3; abundance: -; v_gene: TRBV28; len: 13; d_gene: -; CDR3nt: TGTGCCAGCAGCCCCACCCCCGGGACTCTGCAGTATTTT; CDR3aa: CASSPTPGTLQYF
j_gene: TRBJ2-5; abundance: many; v_gene: TRBV6-2/TRBV6-3; len: 13; d_gene: -; CDR3nt: TGTGCCAGCAGTAGATTGGACGGGGAGACCCAGTACTTC; CDR3aa: CASSRLDGETQYF
j_gene: TRBJ2-7; abundance: many; v_gene: TRBV28; len: 12; d_gene: -; CDR3nt: TGTGCCAGCAGTTCCAGGGCGTACGAGCAGTACTTC; CDR3aa: CASSSRAYEQYF
j_gene: TRBJ1-1; abundance: few; v_gene: TRBV12-3/TRBV12-4; len: 13; d_gene: -; CDR3nt: TGTGCCAGCAGTTTTTCCGGGGCCCCTGAAGCTTTCTTT; CDR3aa: CASSFSGAPEAFF
j_gene: TRBJ1-2; abundance: many; v_gene: TRBV11-2; len: 18; d_gene: TRBD1; CDR3nt: TGTGCCAGCAGCTTACCCCAGACAGGGGGAACCCAATTCTATGGCTACACCTTC; CDR3aa: CASSLPQTGGTQFYGYTF
j_gene: TRBJ2-1; abundance: many; v_gene: TRBV12-3/TRBV12-4; len: 14; d_gene: -; CDR3nt: TGTGCCAGCAGTCGCTTCTCGTCCGGGGGTGAGCAGTTCTTC; CDR3aa: CASSRFSSGGEQFF
j_gene: TRBJ2-1; abundance: few; v_gene: TRBV5-1; len: 15; d_gene: -; CDR3nt: TGCGCCAGCAGCTTGGCCGGGGTGCGGCTCAATGAGCAGTTCTTC; CDR3aa: CASSLAGVRLNEQFF
j_gene: TRBJ2-3; abundance: -; v_gene: TRBV12-3/TRBV12-4; len: 12; d_gene: TRBD1; CDR3nt: TGTGCCAGCAGTTTAAACAGGGGTGCGCAGTATTTT; CDR3aa: CASSLNRGAQYF
j_gene: TRBJ2-3; abundance: many; v_gene: TRBV6-2/TRBV6-3; len: 19; d_gene: TRBD2; CDR3nt: TGTGCCAGCAGTAACGCCGGGACTAGCGGGGAGCCTAGCACAGATACGCAGTATTTT; CDR3aa: CASSNAGTSGEPSTDTQYF
j_gene: TRBJ1-3; abundance: -; v_gene: TRBV9; len: 15; d_gene: -; CDR3nt: TGTGCCAGCAGCGTAGCTCCGGTTTCTGGAAACACCATATATTTT; CDR3aa: CASSVAPVSGNTIYF
j_gene: TRBJ1-2; abundance: -; v_gene: TRBV18; len: 15; d_gene: TRBD1; CDR3nt: TGTGCCAGCTCACCAGGACAGGGACCCTTCTATGGCTACACCTTC; CDR3aa: CASSPGQGPFYGYTF
j_gene: TRBJ2-6; abundance: many; v_gene: TRBV20-1; len: 15; d_gene: TRBD2; CDR3nt: TGCAGTGCTAGGAGCGGGGCCTCTGGGGCCAACGTCCTGACTTTC; CDR3aa: CSARSGASGANVLTF
j_gene: TRBJ2-6; abundance: few; v_gene: TRBV30; len: 14; d_gene: -; CDR3nt: TGTGCCTGGAGTAGGTTAAGGGGGGCCAACGTCCTGACTTTC; CDR3aa: CAWSRLRGANVLTF
j_gene: TRBJ1-5; abundance: many; v_gene: TRBV12-3/TRBV12-4; len: 14; d_gene: TRBD1; CDR3nt: TGTGCCAGCAGTTTGACAGGGGACAATCAGCCCCAGCATTTT; CDR3aa: CASSLTGDNQPQHF
j_gene: TRBJ1-3; abundance: many; v_gene: TRBV28; len: 13; d_gene: -; CDR3nt: TGTGCCAGCAGGTGGGGGACTGGAAACACCATATATTTT; CDR3aa: CASRWGTGNTIYF
j_gene: TRBJ2-1; abundance: many; v_gene: TRBV2; len: 14; d_gene: TRBD2; CDR3nt: TGTGCCAGCTCGAGCGGGACCTACTACAATGAGCAGTTCTTC; CDR3aa: CASSSGTYYNEQFF
j_gene: TRBJ2-7; abundance: many; v_gene: TRBV11-2; len: 14; d_gene: -; CDR3nt: TGTGCCAGCAGCCCGGGACCCACGGGGAATGAGCAGTACTTC; CDR3aa: CASSPGPTGNEQYF
j_gene: TRBJ2-5; abundance: -; v_gene: TRBV5-5; len: 16; d_gene: TRBD2; CDR3nt: TGTGCCAGCAGCTTGTGGCCTAGCGGAGGGTTGGAGACCCAGTACTTC; CDR3aa: CASSLWPSGGLETQYF
j_gene: TRBJ2-1; abundance: -; v_gene: TRBV9; len: 14; d_gene: -; CDR3nt: TGTGCCAGCAGCGCTCCCTGGTCCCTCGATGAGCAGTTCTTC; CDR3aa: CASSAPWSLDEQFF
j_gene: TRBJ1-6; abundance: -; v_gene: TRBV15; len: 14; d_gene: -; CDR3nt: TGTGCCACCAGCGGGGGCCTTGCTAATTCACCCCTCCACTTT; CDR3aa: CATSGGLANSPLHF
j_gene: TRBJ2-7; abundance: many; v_gene: TRBV29-1; len: 16; d_gene: TRBD1; CDR3nt: TGCAGCGTTGAAGGCCGGACAGGGGGCGCCCACTACGAGCAGTACTTC; CDR3aa: CSVEGRTGGAHYEQYF
j_gene: TRBJ2-1; abundance: many; v_gene: TRBV28; len: 15; d_gene: TRBD1; CDR3nt: TGTGCCAGCAGCCCCGGGACAGGGACCTACAATGAGCAGTTCTTC; CDR3aa: CASSPGTGTYNEQFF
j_gene: TRBJ1-1; abundance: many; v_gene: TRBV29-1; len: 13; d_gene: -; CDR3nt: TGCAGCGTTGTGGGCAGGGGATGGACTGAAGCTTTCTTT; CDR3aa: CSVVGRGWTEAFF
j_gene: TRBJ2-5; abundance: few; v_gene: TRBV5-1; len: 17; d_gene: TRBD2; CDR3nt: TGCGCCAGCAGCTTGTCTACTAGCGGGGGGGCCGAAGAGACCCAGTACTTC; CDR3aa: CASSLSTSGGAEETQYF
j_gene: TRBJ2-2; abundance: many; v_gene: TRBV12-3/TRBV12-4; len: 16; d_gene: TRBD2; CDR3nt: TGTGCCAGCAGACCCCGATTAGCGGGGGGCACCGGGGAGCTGTTTTTT; CDR3aa: CASRPRLAGGTGELFF
j_gene: TRBJ2-3; abundance: many; v_gene: TRBV6-5; len: 19; d_gene: TRBD2; CDR3nt: TGTGCCAGCAGTTACTACTACCCTGGGACTAGCGGGGGGACAGATACGCAGTATTTT; CDR3aa: CASSYYYPGTSGGTDTQYF
j_gene: TRBJ1-2; abundance: -; v_gene: TRBV28; len: 17; d_gene: -; CDR3nt: TGTGCCAGCAGTTGGGCTTCAAGGGTGAGGTTCGACTATGGCTACACCTTC; CDR3aa: CASSWASRVRFDYGYTF
j_gene: TRBJ2-7; abundance: -; v_gene: TRBV11-2; len: 17; d_gene: TRBD2; CDR3nt: TGTGCCAGCAGCTTAGAAGGGACTAGCGGGGTGGTCTACGAGCAGTACTTC; CDR3aa: CASSLEGTSGVVYEQYF
j_gene: TRBJ2-2; abundance: -; v_gene: TRBV7-2; len: 17; d_gene: -; CDR3nt: TGTGCCAGCAGCCAGCGGGCCCGGGATATTAACACCGGGGAGCTGTTTTTT; CDR3aa: CASSQRARDINTGELFF
j_gene: TRBJ2-3; abundance: -; v_gene: TRBV5-6; len: 13; d_gene: -; CDR3nt: TGTGCCAGCAGCTTTTGGGAGACAGATACGCAGTATTTT; CDR3aa: CASSFWETDTQYF
j_gene: TRBJ2-7; abundance: -; v_gene: TRBV28; len: 15; d_gene: TRBD1; CDR3nt: TGTGCCAGCAGTTCCGGGACAGGGGAAACCTACGAGCAGTACTTC; CDR3aa: CASSSGTGETYEQYF
j_gene: TRBJ1-5; abundance: many; v_gene: TRBV2; len: 12; d_gene: -; CDR3nt: TGTGCCAGCAACCTCAGAGATCAGCCCCAGCATTTT; CDR3aa: CASNLRDQPQHF